This T cell receptor (beta chain) was sequenced during a study of T cells after somatic rescue of genetic block. The germline V gene encodes CDR1 SGHRS and CDR2 YFSETQ. The CDR3 extends over 16 amino acids. The V gene end was trimmed by 0 bases and the J gene end by 4 bases; junction bases not matched to a gene: 4. Data came from immunoSEQ multiplex PCR; TCRdb stores just in-frame clones and leaves some out. The table has 80,000 to 100,000 clones, approximately 90% seen once. The chain joins TRBV5-1 to TRBJ2-2; 9 bases agree with TRBD2. What was sequenced was peripheral blood mononuclear cells (PBMCs). This receptor was identified in a woman younger than 35. CDR3 sequence reads: CASSLAREGSTGELFF. CDR3 nucleotides: TGCGCCAGCAGCTTGGCGCGGGAGGGGAGCACCGGGGAGCTGTTTTTT.